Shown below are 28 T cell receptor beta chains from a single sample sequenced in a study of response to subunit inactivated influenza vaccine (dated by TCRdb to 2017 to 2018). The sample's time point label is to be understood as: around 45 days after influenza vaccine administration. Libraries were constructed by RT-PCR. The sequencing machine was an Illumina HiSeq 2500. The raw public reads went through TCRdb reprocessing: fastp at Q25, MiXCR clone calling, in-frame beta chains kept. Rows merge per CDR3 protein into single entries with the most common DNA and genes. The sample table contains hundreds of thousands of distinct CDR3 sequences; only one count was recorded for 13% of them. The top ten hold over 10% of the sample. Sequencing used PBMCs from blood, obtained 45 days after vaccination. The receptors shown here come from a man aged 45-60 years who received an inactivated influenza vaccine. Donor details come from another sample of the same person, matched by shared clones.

The CDR3 loop is CASTTDPNSPTQYF. CDR3 DNA: TGTGCCAGCACCACCGACCCCAATAGTCCTACGCAGTATTTT. V and J are TRBV6-2 or TRBV6-3 and TRBJ2-3; D gene ambiguous. The CDR3 is made up of 14 amino acids. V gave up 7 bases and J gave up 8 bases, with 19 bases separating them. The germline CDR1 and CDR2 sequences are MNHEY and SVGEGT.

The CDR3 is CASQSYNSPLHF. CDR3 coding DNA: TGTGCCAGCCAATCCTATAATTCACCCCTCCACTTT. The chain is built from TRBV3-1 and TRBJ1-6; D gene unclear. There are 12 residues in the CDR3. The V gene's germline CDR1 is LGHDT and CDR2 YNNKEL (reference sequence). Between the trimmed V and J ends, which lost 8 bases and 1 base, there was a span of 3 bases.

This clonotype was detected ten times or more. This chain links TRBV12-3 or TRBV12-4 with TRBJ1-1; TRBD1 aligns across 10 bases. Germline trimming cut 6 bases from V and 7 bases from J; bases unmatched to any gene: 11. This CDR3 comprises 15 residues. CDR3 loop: CASSSTTGGMGEAFF. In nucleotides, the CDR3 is TGTGCCAGCAGCTCGACGACAGGGGGCATGGGTGAAGCTTTCTTT.

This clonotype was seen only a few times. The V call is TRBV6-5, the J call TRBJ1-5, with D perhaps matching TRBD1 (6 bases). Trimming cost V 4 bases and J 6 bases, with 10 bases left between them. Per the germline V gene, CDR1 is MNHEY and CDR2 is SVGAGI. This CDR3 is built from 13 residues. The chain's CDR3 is CASSWGQSQPQHF. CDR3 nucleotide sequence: TGTGCCAGCAGTTGGGGGCAGTCTCAGCCCCAGCATTTT.

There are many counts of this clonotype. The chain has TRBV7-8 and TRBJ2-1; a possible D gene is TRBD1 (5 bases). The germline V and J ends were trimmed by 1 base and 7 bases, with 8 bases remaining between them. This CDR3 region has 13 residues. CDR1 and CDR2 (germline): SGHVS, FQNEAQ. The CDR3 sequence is CASSLVAGNEQFF. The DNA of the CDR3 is TGTGCCAGCAGCTTAGTTGCAGGGAATGAGCAGTTCTTC.

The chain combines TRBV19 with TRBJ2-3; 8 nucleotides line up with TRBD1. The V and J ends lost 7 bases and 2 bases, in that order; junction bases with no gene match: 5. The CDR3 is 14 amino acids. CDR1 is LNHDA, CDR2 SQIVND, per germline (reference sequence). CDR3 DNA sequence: TGTGCCAGTACCATGGACAGGGACACAGATACGCAGTATTTT. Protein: CASTMDRDTDTQYF.

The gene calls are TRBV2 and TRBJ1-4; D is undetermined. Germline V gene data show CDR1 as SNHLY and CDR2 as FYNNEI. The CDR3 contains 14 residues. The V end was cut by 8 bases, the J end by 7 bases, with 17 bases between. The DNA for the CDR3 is TGTGCCAGCCGATCGCAATCGGAGGGTGAAAAACTGTTTTTT. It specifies CASRSQSEGEKLFF.

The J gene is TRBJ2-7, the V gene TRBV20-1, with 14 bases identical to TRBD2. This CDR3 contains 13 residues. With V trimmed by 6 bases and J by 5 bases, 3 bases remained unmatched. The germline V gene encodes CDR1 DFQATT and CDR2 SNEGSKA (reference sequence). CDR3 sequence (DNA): TGCAGTGCCGGGGGACTAGCGGGAGACGAGCAGTACTTC. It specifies CSAGGLAGDEQYF.

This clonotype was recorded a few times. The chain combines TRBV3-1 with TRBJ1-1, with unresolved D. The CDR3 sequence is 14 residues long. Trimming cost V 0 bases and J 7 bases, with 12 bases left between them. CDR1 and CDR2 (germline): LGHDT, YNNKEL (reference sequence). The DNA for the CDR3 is TGTGCCAGCAGCCAAGATAGGGTAGGTAGTGAAGCTTTCTTT. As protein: CASSQDRVGSEAFF.

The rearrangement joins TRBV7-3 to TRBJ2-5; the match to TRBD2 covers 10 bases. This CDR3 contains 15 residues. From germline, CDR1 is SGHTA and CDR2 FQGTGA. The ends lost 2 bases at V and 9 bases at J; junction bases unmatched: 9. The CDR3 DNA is TGTGCCAGCAGCTTAGCCCGACTAGCGGGCCAGTCCCAGTACTTC. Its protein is CASSLARLAGQSQYF.

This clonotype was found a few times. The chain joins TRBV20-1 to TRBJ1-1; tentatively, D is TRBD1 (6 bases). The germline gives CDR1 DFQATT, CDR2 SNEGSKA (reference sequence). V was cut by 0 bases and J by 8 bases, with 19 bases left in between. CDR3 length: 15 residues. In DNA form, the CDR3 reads TGCAGTGCTAGAGATCTGGGGGCGAAGTTCCGGGAAGCTTTCTTT. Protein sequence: CSARDLGAKFREAFF.

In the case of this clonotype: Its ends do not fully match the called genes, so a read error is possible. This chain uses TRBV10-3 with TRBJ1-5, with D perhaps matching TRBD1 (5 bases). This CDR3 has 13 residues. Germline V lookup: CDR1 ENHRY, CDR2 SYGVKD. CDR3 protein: CAINEGSNQPQHF. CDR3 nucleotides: TGTGCCATCAATGAGGGGAGCAATCAGCCCCAGCATTTT.

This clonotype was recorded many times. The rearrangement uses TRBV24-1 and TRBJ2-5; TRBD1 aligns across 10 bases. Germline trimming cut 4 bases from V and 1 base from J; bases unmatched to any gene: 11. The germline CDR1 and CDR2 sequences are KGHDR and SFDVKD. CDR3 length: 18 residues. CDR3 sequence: CATSDTPGTGVSQETQYF. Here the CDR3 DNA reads TGTGCCACCAGTGACACTCCCGGGACAGGGGTCTCCCAAGAGACCCAGTACTTC.

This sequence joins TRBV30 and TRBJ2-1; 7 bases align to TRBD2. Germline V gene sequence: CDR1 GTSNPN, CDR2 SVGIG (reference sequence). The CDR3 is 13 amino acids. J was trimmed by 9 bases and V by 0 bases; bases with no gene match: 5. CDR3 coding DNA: TGTGCCTGGAGTGTAAAAGCGGGAATTGAGCAGTTCTTC. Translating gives CAWSVKAGIEQFF.

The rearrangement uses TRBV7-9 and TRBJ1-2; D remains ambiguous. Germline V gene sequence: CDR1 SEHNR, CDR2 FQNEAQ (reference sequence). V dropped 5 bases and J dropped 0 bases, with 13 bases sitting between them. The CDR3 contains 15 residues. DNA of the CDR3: TGTGCCAGCAGCGCCCAACAGAAACCTAACTATGGCTACACCTTC. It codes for CASSAQQKPNYGYTF. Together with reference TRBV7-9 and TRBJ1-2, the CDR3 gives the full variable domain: DTGVSQNPRHKITKRGQNVTFRCDPISEHNRLYWYRQTLGQGPEFLTYFQNEAQLEKSRLLSDRFSAERPKGSFSTLEIQRTEQGDSAMYLCASSAQQKPNYGYTFGSGTRLTVV.

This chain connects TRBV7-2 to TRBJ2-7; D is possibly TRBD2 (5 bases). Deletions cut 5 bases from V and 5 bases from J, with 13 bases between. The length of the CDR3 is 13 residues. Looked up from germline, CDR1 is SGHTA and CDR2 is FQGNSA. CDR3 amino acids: CASSPEGVNEQYF. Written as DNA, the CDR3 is TGTGCCAGCAGCCCAGAGGGCGTCAACGAGCAGTACTTC.

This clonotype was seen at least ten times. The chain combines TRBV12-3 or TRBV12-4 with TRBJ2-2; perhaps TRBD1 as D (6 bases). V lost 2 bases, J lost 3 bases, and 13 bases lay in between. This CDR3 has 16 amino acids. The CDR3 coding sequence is TGTGCCAGCAGTTTAAATGCAGGGGCAGACACCGGGGAGCTGTTTTTT. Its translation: CASSLNAGADTGELFF.

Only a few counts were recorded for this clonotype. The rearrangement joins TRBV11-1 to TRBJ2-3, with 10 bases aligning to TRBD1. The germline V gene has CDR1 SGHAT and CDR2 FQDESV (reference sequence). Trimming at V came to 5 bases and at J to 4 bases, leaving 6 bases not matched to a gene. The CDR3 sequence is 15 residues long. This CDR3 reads CASSPGTGVPDTQYF. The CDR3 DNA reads TGTGCCAGCAGCCCTGGGACAGGGGTCCCAGATACGCAGTATTTT.

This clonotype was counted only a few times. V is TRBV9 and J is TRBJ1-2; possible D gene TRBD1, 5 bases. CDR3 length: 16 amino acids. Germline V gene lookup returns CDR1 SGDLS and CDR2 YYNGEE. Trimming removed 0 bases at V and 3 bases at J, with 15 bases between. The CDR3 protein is CASSVGSGGVDYGYTF. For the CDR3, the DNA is TGTGCCAGCAGCGTAGGTTCTGGAGGGGTCGACTATGGCTACACCTTC.

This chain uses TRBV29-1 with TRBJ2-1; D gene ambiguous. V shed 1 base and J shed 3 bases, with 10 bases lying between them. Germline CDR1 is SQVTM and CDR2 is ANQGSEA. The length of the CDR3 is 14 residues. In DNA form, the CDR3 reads TGCAGCGTTGAAGCAAACCTGGACTACAATGAGCAGTTCTTC. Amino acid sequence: CSVEANLDYNEQFF.

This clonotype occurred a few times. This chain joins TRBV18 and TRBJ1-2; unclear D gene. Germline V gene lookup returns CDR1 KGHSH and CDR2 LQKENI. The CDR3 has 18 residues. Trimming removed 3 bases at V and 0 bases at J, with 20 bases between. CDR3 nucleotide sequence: TGTGCCAGCTCACCCAGAGGTGGATTTAGAGGAGCTAACTATGGCTACACCTTC. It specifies CASSPRGGFRGANYGYTF.

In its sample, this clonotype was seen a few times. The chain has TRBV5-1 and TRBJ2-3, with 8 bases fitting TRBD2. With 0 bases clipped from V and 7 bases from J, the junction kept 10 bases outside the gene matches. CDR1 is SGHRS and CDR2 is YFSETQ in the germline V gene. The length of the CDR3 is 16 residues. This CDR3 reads CASSLEGGGRGNTQYF. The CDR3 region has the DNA TGCGCCAGCAGCTTGGAAGGCGGGGGGCGGGGAAATACGCAGTATTTT.

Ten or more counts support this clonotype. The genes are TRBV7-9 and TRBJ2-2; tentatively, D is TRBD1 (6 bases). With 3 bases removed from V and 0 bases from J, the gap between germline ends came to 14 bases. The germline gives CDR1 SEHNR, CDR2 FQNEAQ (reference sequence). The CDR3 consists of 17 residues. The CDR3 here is CASSFNGRGPNTGELFF. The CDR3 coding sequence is TGTGCCAGCAGCTTTAATGGCAGGGGACCGAACACCGGGGAGCTGTTTTTT.

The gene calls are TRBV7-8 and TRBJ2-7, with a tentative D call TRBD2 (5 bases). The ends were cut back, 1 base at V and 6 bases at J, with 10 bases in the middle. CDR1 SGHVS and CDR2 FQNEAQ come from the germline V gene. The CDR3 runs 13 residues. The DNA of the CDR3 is TGTGCCAGCAGCTTAGAGAGGGTGAGCGAGCAGTACTTC. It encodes CASSLERVSEQYF.

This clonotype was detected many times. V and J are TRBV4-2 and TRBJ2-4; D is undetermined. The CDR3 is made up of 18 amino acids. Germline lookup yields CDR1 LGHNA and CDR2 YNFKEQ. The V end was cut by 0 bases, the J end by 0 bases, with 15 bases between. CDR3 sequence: CASSQEVGVALAKNIQYF. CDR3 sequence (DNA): TGTGCCAGCAGCCAAGAAGTGGGCGTAGCACTAGCCAAAAACATTCAGTACTTC.

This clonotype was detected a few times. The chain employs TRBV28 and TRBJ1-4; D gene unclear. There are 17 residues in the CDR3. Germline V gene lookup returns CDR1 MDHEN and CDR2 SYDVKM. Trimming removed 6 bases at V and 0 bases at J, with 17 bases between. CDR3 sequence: CASRNRPDGTTNEKLFF. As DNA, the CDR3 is TGTGCCAGCAGAAATCGCCCCGACGGTACAACTAATGAAAAACTGTTTTTT.

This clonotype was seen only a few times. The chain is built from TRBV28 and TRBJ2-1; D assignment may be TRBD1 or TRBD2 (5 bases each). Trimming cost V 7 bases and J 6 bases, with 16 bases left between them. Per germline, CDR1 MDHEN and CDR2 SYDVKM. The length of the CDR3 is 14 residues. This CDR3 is CASTQGEPPNEQFF. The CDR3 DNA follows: TGTGCCAGCACCCAAGGGGAGCCCCCCAATGAGCAGTTCTTC.

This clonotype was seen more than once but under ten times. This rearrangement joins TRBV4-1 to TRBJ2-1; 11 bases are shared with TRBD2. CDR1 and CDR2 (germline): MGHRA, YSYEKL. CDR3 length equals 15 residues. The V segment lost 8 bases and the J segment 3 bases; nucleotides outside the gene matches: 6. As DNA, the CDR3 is TGCGCCAGCGTTAACCTAGCGGGGGGCTACAATGAGCAGTTCTTC. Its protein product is CASVNLAGGYNEQFF.